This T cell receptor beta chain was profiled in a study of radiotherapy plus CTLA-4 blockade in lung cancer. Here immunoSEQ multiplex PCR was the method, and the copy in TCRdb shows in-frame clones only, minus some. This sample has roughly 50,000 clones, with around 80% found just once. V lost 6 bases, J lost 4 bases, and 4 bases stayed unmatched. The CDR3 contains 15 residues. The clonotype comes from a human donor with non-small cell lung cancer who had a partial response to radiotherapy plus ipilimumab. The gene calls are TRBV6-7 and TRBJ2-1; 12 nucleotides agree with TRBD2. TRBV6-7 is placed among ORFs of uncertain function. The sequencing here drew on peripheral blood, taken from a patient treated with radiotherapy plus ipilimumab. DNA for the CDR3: TGTGCCAGCAGACCCGGACTAGCGGGGTACAATGAGCAGTTCTTC. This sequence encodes CASRPGLAGYNEQFF.